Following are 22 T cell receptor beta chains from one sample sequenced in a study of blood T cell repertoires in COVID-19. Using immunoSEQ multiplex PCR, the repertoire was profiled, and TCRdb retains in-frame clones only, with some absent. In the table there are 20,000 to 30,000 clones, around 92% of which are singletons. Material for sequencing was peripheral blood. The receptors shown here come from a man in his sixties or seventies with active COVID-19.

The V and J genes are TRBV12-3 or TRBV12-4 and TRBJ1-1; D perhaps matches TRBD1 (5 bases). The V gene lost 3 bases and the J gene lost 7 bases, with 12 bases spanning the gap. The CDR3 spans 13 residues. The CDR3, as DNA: TGTGCCAGCAGTTTCCAGGGATACTATGAAGCTTTCTTT. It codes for CASSFQGYYEAFF.

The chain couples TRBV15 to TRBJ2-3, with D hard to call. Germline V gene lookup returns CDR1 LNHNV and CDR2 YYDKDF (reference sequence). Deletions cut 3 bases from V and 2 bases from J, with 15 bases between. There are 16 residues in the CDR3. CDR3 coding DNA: TGTGCCACCAGCAGGGGTGACCGTAGCTACACAGATACGCAGTATTTT. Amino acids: CATSRGDRSYTDTQYF.

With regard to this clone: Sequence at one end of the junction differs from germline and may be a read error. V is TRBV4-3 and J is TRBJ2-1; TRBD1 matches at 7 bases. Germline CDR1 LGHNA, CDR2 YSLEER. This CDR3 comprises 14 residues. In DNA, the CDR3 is TGCGCCAGCAGCCGGGCCCGGGACAGTGGAAACTTTATCTTC. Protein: CASSRARDSGNFIF.

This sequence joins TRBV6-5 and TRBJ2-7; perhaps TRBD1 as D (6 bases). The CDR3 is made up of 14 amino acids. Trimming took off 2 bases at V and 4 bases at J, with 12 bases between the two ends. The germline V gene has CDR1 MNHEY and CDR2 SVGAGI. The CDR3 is CASSYTGTRYEQYF. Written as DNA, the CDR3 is TGTGCCAGCAGTTACACCGGGACACGTTACGAGCAGTACTTC.

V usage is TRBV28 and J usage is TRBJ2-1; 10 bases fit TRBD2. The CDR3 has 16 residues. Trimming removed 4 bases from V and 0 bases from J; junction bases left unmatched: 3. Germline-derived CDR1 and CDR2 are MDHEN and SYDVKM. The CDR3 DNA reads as TGTGCCAGCAGTTCGTCTAGCGGGAGCTCCTACAATGAGCAGTTCTTC. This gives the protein CASSSSSGSSYNEQFF.

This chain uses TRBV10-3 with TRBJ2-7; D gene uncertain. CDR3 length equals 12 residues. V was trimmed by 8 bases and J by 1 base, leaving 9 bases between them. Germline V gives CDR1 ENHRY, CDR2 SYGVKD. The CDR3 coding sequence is TGTGCCATCGGTCGCGTATCCTACGAGCAGTACTTC. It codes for CAIGRVSYEQYF.

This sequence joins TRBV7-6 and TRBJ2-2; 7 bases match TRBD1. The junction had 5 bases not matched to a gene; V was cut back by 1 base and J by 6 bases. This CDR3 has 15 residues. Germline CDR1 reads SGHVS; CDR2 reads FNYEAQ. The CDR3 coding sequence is TGTGCCAGCAGCTTAGAGGGGGCCCGCGCCGGGGAGCTGTTTTTT. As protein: CASSLEGARAGELFF.

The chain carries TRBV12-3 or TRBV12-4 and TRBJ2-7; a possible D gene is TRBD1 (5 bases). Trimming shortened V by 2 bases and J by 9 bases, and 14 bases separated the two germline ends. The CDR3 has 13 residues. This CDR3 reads CASSLQGILVQYF. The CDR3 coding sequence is TGTGCCAGCAGTTTACAGGGAATATTGGTGCAGTACTTC.

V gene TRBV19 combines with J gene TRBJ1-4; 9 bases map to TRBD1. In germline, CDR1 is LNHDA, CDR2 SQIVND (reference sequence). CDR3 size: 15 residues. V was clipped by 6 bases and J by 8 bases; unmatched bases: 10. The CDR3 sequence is CASRRDRVSSEKLFF. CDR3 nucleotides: TGTGCCAGTAGGAGGGACAGGGTGTCCTCCGAAAAACTGTTTTTT.

CDR3 loop: CASSIFGLPNTGELFF. CDR3 in DNA: TGTGCCAGTAGTATATTTGGTCTACCGAACACCGGGGAGCTGTTTTTT. The chain couples TRBV19 to TRBJ2-2, with D hard to call. V lost 2 bases to trimming and J lost 0 bases, with 10 bases between them. Germline V gene data show CDR1 as LNHDA and CDR2 as SQIVND (reference sequence). The CDR3 has 16 amino acids. The full variable domain, with the rest looked up from reference TRBV19 and TRBJ2-2, is DGGITQSPKYLFRKEGQNVTLSCEQNLNHDAMYWYRQDPGQGLRLIYYSQIVNDFQKGDIAEGYSVSREKKESFPLTVTSAQKNPTAFYLCASSIFGLPNTGELFFGEGSRLTVL.

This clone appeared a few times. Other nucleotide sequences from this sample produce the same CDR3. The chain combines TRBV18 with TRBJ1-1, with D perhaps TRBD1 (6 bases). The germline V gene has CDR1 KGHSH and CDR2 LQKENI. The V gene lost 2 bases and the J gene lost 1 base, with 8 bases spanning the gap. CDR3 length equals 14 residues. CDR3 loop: CASSPDRKNTEAFF. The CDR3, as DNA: TGTGCCAGCTCACCAGACAGGAAGAACACTGAAGCTTTCTTT.

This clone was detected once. CDR3 in amino acids: CASSLVGTANYEQYF. CDR3 sequence (DNA): TGTGCCAGCAGTTTAGTCGGGACAGCTAACTACGAGCAGTACTTC. The chain links TRBV27 to TRBJ2-7, with 7 bases lining up with TRBD1. The length of the CDR3 is 15 residues. CDR1 is MNHEY and CDR2 is SMNVEV in the germline V gene (reference sequence). V was pared by 2 bases and J by 3 bases, with 7 bases of the junction left unmatched.

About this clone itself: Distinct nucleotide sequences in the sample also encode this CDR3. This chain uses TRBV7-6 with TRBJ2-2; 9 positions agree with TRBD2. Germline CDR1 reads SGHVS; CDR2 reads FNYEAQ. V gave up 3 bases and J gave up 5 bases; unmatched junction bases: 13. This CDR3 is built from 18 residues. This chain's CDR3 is CASSFGLAGGPLTGELFF. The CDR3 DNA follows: TGTGCCAGCAGCTTTGGACTCGCGGGGGGGCCGTTAACCGGGGAGCTGTTTTTT.

The CDR3 nucleotides read TGCGCCAGCAGCGCCCCGGGACAGGGACGGGGAGAGACCCAGTACTTC. It encodes CASSAPGQGRGETQYF. The chain is built from TRBV5-1 and TRBJ2-5; TRBD1 agrees at 9 bases. In germline, CDR1 is SGHRS, CDR2 YFSETQ. Germline trimming cut 4 bases from V and 4 bases from J; bases unmatched to any gene: 11. This CDR3 region has 16 residues.

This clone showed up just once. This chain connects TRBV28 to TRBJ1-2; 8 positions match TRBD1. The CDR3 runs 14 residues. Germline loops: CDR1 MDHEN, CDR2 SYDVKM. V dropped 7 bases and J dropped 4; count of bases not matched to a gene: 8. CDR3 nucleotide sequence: TGTGCCAGCACAACAACAGGGGGGGCCTATGGCTACACCTTC. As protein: CASTTTGGAYGYTF.

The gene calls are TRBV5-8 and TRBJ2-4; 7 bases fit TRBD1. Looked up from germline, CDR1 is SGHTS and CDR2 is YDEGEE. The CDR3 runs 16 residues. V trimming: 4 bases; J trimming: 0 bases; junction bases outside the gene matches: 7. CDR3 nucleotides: TGTGCCAGCAGCCAGGGACAGCAGCTAGCCAAAAACATTCAGTACTTC. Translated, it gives CASSQGQQLAKNIQYF.

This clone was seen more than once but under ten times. The CDR3 loop is CASSRQGAYNSPLHF. CDR3 nucleotide sequence: TGCGCCAGCAGCCGACAGGGAGCCTATAATTCACCCCTCCACTTT. The chain is built from TRBV5-1 and TRBJ1-6; 7 bases agree with TRBD1. CDR1 and CDR2 (germline): SGHRS, YFSETQ. The V and J ends lost 4 bases and 2 bases, in that order; junction bases with no gene match: 3. This CDR3 region has 15 residues.

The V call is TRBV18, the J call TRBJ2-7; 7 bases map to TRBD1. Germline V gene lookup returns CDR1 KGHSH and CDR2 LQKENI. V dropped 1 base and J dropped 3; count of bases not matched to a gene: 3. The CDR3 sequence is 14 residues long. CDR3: CASSPQGQNYEQYF. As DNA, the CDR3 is TGTGCCAGCTCACCACAGGGACAGAACTACGAGCAGTACTTC.

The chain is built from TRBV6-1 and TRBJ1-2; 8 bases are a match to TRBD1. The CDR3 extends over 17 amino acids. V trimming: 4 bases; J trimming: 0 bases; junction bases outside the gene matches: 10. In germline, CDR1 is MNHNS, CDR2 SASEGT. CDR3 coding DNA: TGTGCCAGCAGTGCTTCAGGGGGCACGGGAGCTAACTATGGCTACACCTTC. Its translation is CASSASGGTGANYGYTF.

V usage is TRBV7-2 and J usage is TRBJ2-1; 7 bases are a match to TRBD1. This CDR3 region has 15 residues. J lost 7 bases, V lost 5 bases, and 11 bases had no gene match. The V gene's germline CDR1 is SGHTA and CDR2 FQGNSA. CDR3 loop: CASSAPGTVLNEQFF. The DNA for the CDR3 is TGTGCCAGCAGCGCACCCGGGACAGTATTGAATGAGCAGTTCTTC.

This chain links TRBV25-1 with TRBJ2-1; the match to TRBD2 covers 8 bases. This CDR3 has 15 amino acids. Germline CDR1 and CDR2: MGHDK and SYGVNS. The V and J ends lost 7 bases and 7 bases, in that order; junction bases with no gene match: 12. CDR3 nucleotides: TGTGCCAGCACGCCTTTCGGCGGGGGGCGTAATGAGCAGTTCTTC. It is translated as CASTPFGGGRNEQFF.

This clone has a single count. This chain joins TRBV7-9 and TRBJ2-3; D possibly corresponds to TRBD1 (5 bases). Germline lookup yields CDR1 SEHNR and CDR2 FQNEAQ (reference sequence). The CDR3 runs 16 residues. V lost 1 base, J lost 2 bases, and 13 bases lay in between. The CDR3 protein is CASSLETGLDTDTQYF. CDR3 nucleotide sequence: TGTGCCAGCAGCTTAGAAACAGGTTTGGACACAGATACGCAGTATTTT.